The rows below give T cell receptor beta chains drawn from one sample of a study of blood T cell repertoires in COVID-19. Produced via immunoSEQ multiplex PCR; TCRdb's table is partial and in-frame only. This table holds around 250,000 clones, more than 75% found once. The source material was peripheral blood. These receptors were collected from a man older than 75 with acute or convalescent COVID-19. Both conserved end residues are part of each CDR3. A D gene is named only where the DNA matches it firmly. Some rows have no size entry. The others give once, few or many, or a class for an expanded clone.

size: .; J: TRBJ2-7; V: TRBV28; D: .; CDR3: CASSLSGGADSSYEQYF; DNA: TGTGCCAGCAGTTTAAGTGGGGGGGCGGACAGCTCCTACGAGCAGTACTTC
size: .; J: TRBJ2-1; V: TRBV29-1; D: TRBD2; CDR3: CSLSWGLAGHGYEQFF; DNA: TGCAGCCTTTCCTGGGGACTAGCGGGACACGGTTATGAGCAGTTCTTC
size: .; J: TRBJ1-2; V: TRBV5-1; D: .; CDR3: CASSSQGANYGYTF; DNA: TGCGCCAGCAGCTCCCAAGGAGCTAACTATGGCTACACCTTC
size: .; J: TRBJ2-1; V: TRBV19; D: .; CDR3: CASSIDLGAEQFF; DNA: TGTGCCAGTAGTATAGATCTTGGGGCTGAGCAGTTCTTC
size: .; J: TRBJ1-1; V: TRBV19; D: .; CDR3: CASTVKPGQAEAFF; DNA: TGTGCCAGTACCGTTAAACCGGGACAAGCTGAAGCTTTCTTT
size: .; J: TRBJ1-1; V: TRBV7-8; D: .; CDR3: CASSTQGTEAFF; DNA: TGTGCCAGCAGCACTCAGGGTACTGAAGCTTTCTTT
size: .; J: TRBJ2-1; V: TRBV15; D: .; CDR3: CATSRVTDAYNEQFF; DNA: TGTGCCACCAGCAGAGTGACAGATGCCTACAATGAGCAGTTCTTC
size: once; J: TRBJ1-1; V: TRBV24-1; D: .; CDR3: CATRAGGGSSEAFF; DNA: TGTGCCACCAGGGCGGGGGGTGGTTCCAGTGAAGCTTTCTTT
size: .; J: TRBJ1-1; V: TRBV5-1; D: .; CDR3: CASSLAAGNTEAFF; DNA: TGCGCCAGCAGCTTGGCAGCAGGGAACACTGAAGCTTTCTTT
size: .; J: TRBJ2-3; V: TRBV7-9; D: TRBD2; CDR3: CASSSGLAGADTQYF; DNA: TGTGCCAGCAGCTCAGGACTAGCGGGAGCAGATACGCAGTATTTT
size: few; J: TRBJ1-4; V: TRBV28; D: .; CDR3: CASSRNRRMSEKLFF; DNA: TGTGCCAGCAGTCGCAACAGAAGGATGTCTGAAAAACTGTTTTTT
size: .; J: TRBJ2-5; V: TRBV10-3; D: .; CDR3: CAISDTGHRQETQYF; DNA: TGTGCCATCAGTGATACGGGACACCGACAAGAGACCCAGTACTTC
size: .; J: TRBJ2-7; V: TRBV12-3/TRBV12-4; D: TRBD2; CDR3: CASSFRGGEQYF; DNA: TGTGCCAGCAGTTTTCGCGGGGGGGAGCAGTACTTC
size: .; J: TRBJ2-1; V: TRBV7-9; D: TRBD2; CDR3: CASTSSGNNEQFF; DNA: TGTGCCAGCACCTCTAGCGGGAACAATGAGCAGTTCTTC
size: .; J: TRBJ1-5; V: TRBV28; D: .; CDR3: CASSLLTVPYSNQPQHF; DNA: TGTGCCAGCAGTTTATTGACAGTACCCTATAGCAATCAGCCCCAGCATTTT
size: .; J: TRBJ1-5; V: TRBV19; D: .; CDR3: CASRKQGSNQPQHF; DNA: TGTGCCAGTAGAAAACAGGGTAGCAATCAGCCCCAGCATTTT
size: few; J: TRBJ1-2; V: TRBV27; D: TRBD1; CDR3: CASSKGTGGDYGYTF; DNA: TGTGCCAGCAGTAAAGGGACAGGGGGCGACTATGGCTACACCTTC
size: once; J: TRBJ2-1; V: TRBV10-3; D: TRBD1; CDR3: CAISRGQGTDNEQFF; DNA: TGTGCCATCAGCCGAGGACAGGGAACCGACAATGAGCAGTTCTTC
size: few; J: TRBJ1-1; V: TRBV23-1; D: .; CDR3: CASSPSFAKNTEAFF; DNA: TGCGCCAGCAGTCCGTCCTTTGCGAAGAACACTGAAGCTTTCTTT
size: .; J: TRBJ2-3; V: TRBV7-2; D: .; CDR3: CASSFGAGTDTQYF; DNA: TGTGCCAGCAGCTTTGGAGCGGGCACAGATACGCAGTATTTT
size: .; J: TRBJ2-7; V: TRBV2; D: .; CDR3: CASSENPRSASYEQYF; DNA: TGTGCCAGCAGTGAAAACCCTCGCAGTGCCTCCTACGAGCAGTACTTC
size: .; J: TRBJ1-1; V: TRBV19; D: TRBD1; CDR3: CASTADRDTEAFF; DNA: TGTGCCAGTACCGCCGACAGGGACACTGAAGCTTTCTTT
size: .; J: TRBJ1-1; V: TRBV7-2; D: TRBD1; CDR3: CASSLRQGVSEAFF; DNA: TGTGCCAGCAGCCTGAGACAGGGAGTATCTGAAGCTTTCTTT
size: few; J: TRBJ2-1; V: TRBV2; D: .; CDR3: CASSERDWYNEQFF; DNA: TGTGCCAGCAGTGAACGGGATTGGTACAATGAGCAGTTCTTC
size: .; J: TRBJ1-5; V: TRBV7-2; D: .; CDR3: CASSLSGGDQPQHF; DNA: TGTGCCAGCAGCTTAAGCGGGGGCGATCAGCCCCAGCATTTT
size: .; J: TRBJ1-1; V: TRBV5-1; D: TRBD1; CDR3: CASSPPGQGVTEAFF; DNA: TGCGCCAGCAGCCCCCCGGGACAGGGTGTCACTGAAGCTTTCTTT
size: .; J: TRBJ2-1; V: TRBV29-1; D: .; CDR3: CSVTRGEQFF; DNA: TGCAGCGTTACGCGGGGTGAGCAGTTCTTC
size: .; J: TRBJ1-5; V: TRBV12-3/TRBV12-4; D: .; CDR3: CASSSEGNQPQHF; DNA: TGTGCCAGCAGCTCCGAGGGCAATCAGCCCCAGCATTTT
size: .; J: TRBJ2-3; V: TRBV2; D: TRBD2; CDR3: CASRLAGGNTDTQYF; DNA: TGTGCCAGCAGACTAGCGGGGGGGAACACAGATACGCAGTATTTT
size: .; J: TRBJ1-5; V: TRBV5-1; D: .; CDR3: CASSLVTGQPQHF; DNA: TGCGCCAGCAGCTTGGTAACGGGTCAGCCCCAGCATTTT
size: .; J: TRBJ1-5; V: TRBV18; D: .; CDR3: CASSPGLISNQPQHF; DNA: TGTGCCAGCTCACCGGGACTTATTAGCAATCAGCCCCAGCATTTT
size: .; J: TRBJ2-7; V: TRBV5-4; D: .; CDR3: CASTRSGTYEQYF; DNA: TGTGCCAGCACACGATCAGGTACCTACGAGCAGTACTTC
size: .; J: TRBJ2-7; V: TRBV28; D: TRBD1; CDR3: CASSTGGPFSYEQYF; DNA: TGTGCCAGCAGTACAGGGGGCCCCTTCTCCTACGAGCAGTACTTC
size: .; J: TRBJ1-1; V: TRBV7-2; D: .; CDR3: CASSLYYDSTTFF; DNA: TGTGCCAGCAGCTTATATTACGACAGTACAACTTTCTTT
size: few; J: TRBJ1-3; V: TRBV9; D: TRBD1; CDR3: CASSASPGQDSGNTIYF; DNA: TGTGCCAGCAGCGCAAGTCCGGGACAGGACTCTGGAAACACCATATATTTT
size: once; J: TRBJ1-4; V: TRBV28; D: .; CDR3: CASSSPGGASEKLFF; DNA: TGTGCCAGCAGTTCTCCGGGAGGGGCGAGTGAAAAACTGTTTTTT
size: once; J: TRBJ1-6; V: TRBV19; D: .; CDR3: CASSQMPPGLGNSPLHF; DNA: TGTGCCAGTAGTCAGATGCCTCCGGGACTGGGGAATTCACCCCTCCACTTT
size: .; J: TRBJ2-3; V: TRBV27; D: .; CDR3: CASSLLGGKGTDTQYF; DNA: TGTGCCAGCAGTTTGTTAGGCGGGAAAGGCACAGATACGCAGTATTTT
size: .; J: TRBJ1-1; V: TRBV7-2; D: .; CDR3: CASSYLIIGTPRNTEAFF; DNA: TGTGCCAGCAGCTACCTCATCATTGGGACACCGAGGAACACTGAAGCTTTCTTT
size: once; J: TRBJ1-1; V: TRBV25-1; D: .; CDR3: CASSLGGTNTEAFF; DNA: TGTGCCAGCAGCCTCGGGGGTACGAACACTGAAGCTTTCTTT
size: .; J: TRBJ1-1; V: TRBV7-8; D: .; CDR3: CASSYQTGSSTEAFF; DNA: TGTGCCAGCAGCTACCAAACAGGGTCGAGCACTGAAGCTTTCTTT
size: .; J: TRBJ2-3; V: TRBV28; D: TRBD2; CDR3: CASSLRGGGLTDTQYF; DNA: TGTGCCAGCAGTTTACGGGGGGGAGGGCTCACAGATACGCAGTATTTT
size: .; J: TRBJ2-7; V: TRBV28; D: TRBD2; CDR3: CASRTGTSGREEYF; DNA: TGTGCCAGCAGAACCGGGACTAGCGGGAGAGAGGAGTACTTC
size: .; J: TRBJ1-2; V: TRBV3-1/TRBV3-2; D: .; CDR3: CASSQDSGIRHYGYTF; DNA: TGTGCCAGCAGCCAAGATAGCGGGATTCGGCACTATGGCTACACCTTC
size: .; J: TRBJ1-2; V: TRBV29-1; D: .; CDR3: CSVVAVGANYGYTF; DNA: TGCAGCGTTGTGGCAGTCGGGGCTAACTATGGCTACACCTTC
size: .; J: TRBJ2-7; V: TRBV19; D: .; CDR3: CASSQEGPPRYYEQYF; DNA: TGTGCCAGTAGTCAGGAGGGACCCCCCCGCTACTACGAGCAGTACTTC
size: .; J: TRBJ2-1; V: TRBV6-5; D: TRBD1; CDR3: CASSLDRASYNEQFF; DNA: TGTGCCAGCAGCCTGGACAGGGCCTCCTACAATGAGCAGTTCTTC
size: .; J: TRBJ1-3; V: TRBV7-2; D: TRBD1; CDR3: CASSFWGQISGNTIYF; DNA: TGTGCCAGCAGCTTTTGGGGACAGATCTCTGGAAACACCATATATTTT
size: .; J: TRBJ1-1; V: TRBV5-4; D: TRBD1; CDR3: CASSPGTGGSMNTEAFF; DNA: TGTGCCAGCAGCCCCGGGACAGGGGGTAGCATGAACACTGAAGCTTTCTTT
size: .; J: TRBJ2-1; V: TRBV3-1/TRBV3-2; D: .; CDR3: CASSSSLGGEQFF; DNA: TGTGCCAGCAGCTCATCCCTGGGGGGTGAGCAGTTCTTC
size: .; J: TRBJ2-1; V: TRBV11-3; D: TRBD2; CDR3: CASSFHFGTSGEQFF; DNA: TGTGCCAGCAGCTTTCATTTTGGGACTAGCGGTGAGCAGTTCTTC
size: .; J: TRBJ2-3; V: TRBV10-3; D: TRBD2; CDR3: CAISPLAGTDTQYF; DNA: TGTGCCATCAGTCCCTTAGCGGGGACAGATACGCAGTATTTT
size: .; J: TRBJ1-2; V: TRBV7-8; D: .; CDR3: CASSLRVQNRNYGYTF; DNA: TGTGCCAGCAGCTTACGGGTACAAAACCGTAACTATGGCTACACCTTC
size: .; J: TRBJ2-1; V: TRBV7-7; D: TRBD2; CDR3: CASSGGLAGVAEQFF; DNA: TGTGCTAGCAGCGGAGGACTAGCGGGAGTGGCTGAGCAGTTCTTC
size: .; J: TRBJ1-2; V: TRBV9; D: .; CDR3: CASSYDQYLYGYTF; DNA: TGTGCCAGCAGCTACGATCAGTATCTTTATGGCTACACCTTC
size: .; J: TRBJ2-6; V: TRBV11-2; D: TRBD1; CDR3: CASSRPPTGVGANVLTF; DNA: TGTGCCAGCAGCCGACCCCCGACAGGGGTCGGGGCCAACGTCCTGACTTTC